The 10 T cell receptor beta chains presented below share a single source sample, sequenced in a study of T-cell reconstitution after alpha-beta-depleted transplantation in children. Unique molecular identifiers were incorporated into the prepared TCRbeta library. TCRdb used MiXCR to reprocess the PCR reads, holding one entry per CDR3 protein. This table holds some 550,000 distinct CDR3 sequences, under 30% found once. This sample comprised PBMCs, mostly from graft donor cells, obtained 360 days after TCRalphabeta/CD19-depleted stem cell transplant. The origin of the receptors is a boy younger than two who had a stem cell transplant for acute myeloid leukemia, so the T cells may come from the graft donor.

V gene TRBV6-5 combines with J gene TRBJ1-1, with a possible D match to TRBD1 (6 bases). The CDR3 is made up of 16 amino acids. CDR1 and CDR2 (germline): MNHEY, SVGAGI. Deletions cut 0 bases from V and 10 bases from J, with 21 bases between. The CDR3 DNA sequence: TGTGCCAGCAGTTACTCGAGCTCAGGGGCCGCGTGGGGAGCTTTCTTT. Protein: CASSYSSSGAAWGAFF.

This chain joins TRBV11-1 and TRBJ2-7; TRBD1 matches at 8 bases. Germline V gene data show CDR1 as SGHAT and CDR2 as FQDESV (reference sequence). V lost 5 bases and J lost 4; bases outside the gene matches: 7. The CDR3 sequence is 14 residues long. This CDR3 reads CASSRWTGRYEQYV. The CDR3 DNA follows: TGTGCCAGCAGCCGCTGGACAGGGAGGTACGAGCAGTACGTC.

DNA for the CDR3: TGCGCCAGCAGCTGGAGACAAACCAGGGGGAACACTGAAGCTTTCTTT. Residues: CASSWRQTRGNTEAFF. The chain carries TRBV5-1 and TRBJ1-1; D possibly corresponds to TRBD1 (6 bases). The V end lost 3 bases, the J end lost 1 base, and 16 bases lay between the germline ends. This CDR3 spans 16 amino acids. The germline V gene has CDR1 SGHRS and CDR2 YFSETQ.

The CDR3 region is CASGDRSSYEQYF. The CDR3, as DNA: TGTGCCAGCGGGGACCGGAGCTCCTACGAGCAGTACTTC. The V and J genes are TRBV27 and TRBJ2-7; D is tentatively TRBD1 or TRBD2 (5 bases each). CDR3 size: 13 residues. Germline CDR1 is MNHEY and CDR2 is SMNVEV (reference sequence). With 8 bases removed from V and 0 bases from J, the gap between germline ends came to 11 bases.

This clonotype was counted a few times. V gene TRBV27 combines with J gene TRBJ1-1; D might be TRBD1 (6 bases). The CDR3 length is 15 residues. Between the trimmed V and J ends, which lost 1 base and 4 bases, there was a span of 13 bases. Looked up from germline, CDR1 is MNHEY and CDR2 is SMNVEV (reference sequence). The CDR3, as DNA: TGTGCCAGCAGTTTATTCGGGGGCGTAGGCACTGAAGCTTTCTTT. It is translated as CASSLFGGVGTEAFF.

This clonotype was detected a few times. The chain links TRBV20-1 to TRBJ1-1, with TRBD1 matching over 8 bases. The CDR3 spans 15 residues. Germline V CDR1 and CDR2: DFQATT, SNEGSKA (reference sequence). V was pared by 3 bases and J by 5 bases, with 11 bases of the junction left unmatched. The chain's CDR3 is CSASVTGAGNTEAFF. The CDR3 DNA sequence: TGCAGTGCTAGCGTGACAGGGGCCGGTAATACTGAAGCTTTCTTT.

The chain recombines TRBV24-1 with TRBJ2-3; D is possibly TRBD2 (6 bases). From germline, CDR1 is KGHDR and CDR2 SFDVKD. The V and J ends lost 5 bases and 4 bases respectively, with 21 bases between them. The CDR3 extends over 17 amino acids. CDR3 sequence (DNA): TGTGCCACCAGTGTTACCCCCGTGTTCTCGGGGGCAGATACGCAGTATTTT. It translates to CATSVTPVFSGADTQYF.

This clonotype occurred many times. The chain links TRBV12-3 or TRBV12-4 to TRBJ2-2; D unresolved. Trimming removed 5 bases from V and 7 bases from J, with 17 bases in between. CDR3 length: 15 amino acids. This CDR3 reads CASSPAPANGGELFF. CDR3 coding DNA: TGTGCCAGCAGTCCCGCCCCGGCAAATGGCGGGGAGCTGTTTTTT.

This clonotype was detected only a few times. V and J are TRBV2 and TRBJ2-1; no clear D. The ends were cut back, 8 bases at V and 5 bases at J, with 13 bases in the middle. The CDR3 extends over 13 amino acids. The V gene's germline CDR1 is SNHLY and CDR2 FYNNEI. CDR3 bases: TGTGCCAGCGAGTTGGGTCCAAACAATGAGCAGTTCTTC. Encoded protein: CASELGPNNEQFF.

Many counts were recorded for this clonotype. The chain joins TRBV20-1 to TRBJ2-6; 9 nucleotides align to TRBD1. V was clipped by 5 bases and J by 1 base; unmatched bases: 6. Germline V gene sequence: CDR1 DFQATT, CDR2 SNEGSKA (reference sequence). CDR3 size: 16 residues. Here the CDR3 reads CSALGTGNSGANVLTF. The CDR3 bases are TGCAGTGCTCTCGGGACAGGGAATTCTGGGGCCAACGTCCTGACTTTC.